A single sample is the source of the 20 T cell receptor beta chains below, sequenced in a study of control samples from healthy donors and cancer patients. Sequencing used immunoSEQ multiplex PCR; TCRdb keeps in-frame clones, though not all of them. The sample holds about 100,000 clones, less than 90% seen once. The specimen sequenced was blood. The origin of the receptors is a woman between 45 and 60 years old in good health.

The chain employs TRBV5-6 and TRBJ2-7; tentative D call: TRBD2 (6 bases). The V end was cut by 0 bases, the J end by 6 bases, with 13 bases between. Looked up from germline, CDR1 is SGHDT and CDR2 is YYEEEE. This CDR3 has 14 amino acids. The CDR3 DNA sequence: TGTGCCAGCAGCTTGGGTCTAGCGAACAGCGAGCAGTACTTC. Translation gives CASSLGLANSEQYF.

This chain uses TRBV6-5 with TRBJ1-5; TRBD1 agrees at 9 bases. The CDR3 totals 13 residues. Germline assignment: CDR1 MNHEY and CDR2 SVGAGI. V lost 6 bases, J lost 7 bases, and 4 bases stayed unmatched. In DNA, the CDR3 is TGTGCCAGCAGCCGGGACAGGGCCCAGCCCCAGCATTTT. It codes for CASSRDRAQPQHF.

This sequence joins TRBV16 and TRBJ2-1; 10 bases match TRBD1. The J segment lost 8 bases and the V segment lost 4 bases, leaving 8 bases of the junction unmatched. The germline gives CDR1 KGHSY, CDR2 FQNENV. There are 15 residues in the CDR3. CDR3 in amino acids: CASSRQGAGHDEQFF. CDR3 DNA sequence: TGTGCCAGCAGCCGACAGGGGGCTGGGCACGATGAGCAGTTCTTC.

This clone was counted once. The J gene is TRBJ1-2, the V gene TRBV19; D remains ambiguous. This CDR3 has 12 amino acids. Trimming shortened V by 6 bases and J by 0 bases, and 5 bases separated the two germline ends. Germline-derived CDR1 and CDR2 are LNHDA and SQIVND (reference sequence). The CDR3 DNA sequence: TGTGCCAGTAGGCGGTCTAACTATGGCTACACCTTC. As protein: CASRRSNYGYTF.

The rearrangement links TRBV7-2 to TRBJ2-1; D unresolved. CDR3 length: 14 amino acids. V shed 4 bases and J shed 5 bases, with 12 bases lying between them. Germline V gene sequence: CDR1 SGHTA, CDR2 FQGNSA. CDR3 protein: CASSSGGSHNEQFF. The CDR3 bases are TGTGCCAGCAGCTCCGGTGGGTCCCACAATGAGCAGTTCTTC.

This clone was seen more than once but under ten times. The V call is TRBV7-8, the J call TRBJ2-2; 8 bases are shared with TRBD1. This CDR3 contains 16 residues. With V trimmed by 0 bases and J by 1 base, 1 base remained unmatched. Per germline, CDR1 SGHVS and CDR2 FQNEAQ. The CDR3 sequence is CASSLAGTGNTGELFF. The CDR3 coding sequence is TGTGCCAGCAGCTTAGCTGGGACAGGGAACACCGGGGAGCTGTTTTTT.

V usage is TRBV2 and J usage is TRBJ2-5; D is possibly TRBD2 (5 bases). From germline, CDR1 is SNHLY and CDR2 FYNNEI. The V gene lost 7 bases and the J gene lost 4 bases, with 13 bases spanning the gap. The CDR3 has 13 residues. CDR3 coding DNA: TGTGCCAGCACGGGGAGAAATACAGAGACCCAGTACTTC. Its protein product is CASTGRNTETQYF. The complete variable domain, with remaining parts taken from reference TRBV2 and TRBJ2-5, reads EPEVTQTPSHQVTQMGQEVILRCVPISNHLYFYWYRQILGQKVEFLVSFYNNEISEKSEIFDDQFSVERPDGSNFTLKIRSTKLEDSAMYFCASTGRNTETQYFGPGTRLLVL.

The rearrangement joins TRBV19 to TRBJ1-1, with D possibly matching TRBD1 (6 bases). The CDR3 totals 18 residues. Germline V gives CDR1 LNHDA, CDR2 SQIVND (reference sequence). The V end lost 9 bases, the J end lost 0 bases, and 26 bases lay between the germline ends. For the CDR3, the DNA is TGTGCCAGCATTAGTATGTTCGGGGGGGGCCGATTGAACACTGAAGCTTTCTTT. It is translated as CASISMFGGGRLNTEAFF.

This clone was seen a handful of times. The chain employs TRBV7-3 and TRBJ2-7, with a possible D match to TRBD1 (5 bases). The CDR3 length is 13 residues. Germline V gene sequence: CDR1 SGHTA, CDR2 FQGTGA. CDR3 in amino acids: CVANRRSSYEQYV. In DNA form, the CDR3 reads TGTGTCGCTAACAGGCGAAGCTCCTACGAGCAGTACGTC.

This clone has a single count. The J gene is TRBJ2-1, the V gene TRBV6-5; 9 bases agree with TRBD2. Germline CDR1 MNHEY, CDR2 SVGAGI. The CDR3 runs 15 residues. J was trimmed by 8 bases and V by 4 bases; bases with no gene match: 9. For the CDR3, the DNA is TGTGCCAGCAGTTCCCGGGGAGCGGGGGGACATGAGCAGTTCTTC. Encoded protein: CASSSRGAGGHEQFF.

V is TRBV10-2 and J is TRBJ1-4; no firm D call. V was pared by 3 bases and J by 5 bases, with 10 bases between. Germline V gene lookup returns CDR1 WSHSY and CDR2 SAAADI. There are 14 residues in the CDR3. The CDR3 DNA follows: TGCGCCAGCAGTGACTTTCTCTTGAATGAAAAACTGTTTTTT. Translating gives CASSDFLLNEKLFF.

The V call is TRBV2, the J call TRBJ1-1, with 7 bases that match TRBD1. Looked up from germline, CDR1 is SNHLY and CDR2 is FYNNEI. The trim removed 9 bases at V and 8 bases at J, leaving 12 bases unmatched. CDR3 length: 13 residues. Written as DNA, the CDR3 is TGTGCCAGAATACCGGGACAGAAAAAAGAAGCTTTCTTT. Its translation is CARIPGQKKEAFF.

The gene calls are TRBV12-3 or TRBV12-4 and TRBJ1-1; no definite D call. This CDR3 has 13 residues. V gave up 5 bases and J gave up 1 base, with 8 bases separating them. The CDR3 protein is CASSHSQNTEAFF. CDR3 DNA sequence: TGTGCCAGCAGTCACAGTCAGAACACTGAAGCTTTCTTT.

The rearrangement uses TRBV27 and TRBJ1-1; no reliable D call. This CDR3 has 14 amino acids. Trimming stripped 5 bases from V and 1 base from J, with 11 bases between. CDR1 and CDR2 (germline): MNHEY, SMNVEV (reference sequence). CDR3 in amino acids: CASSKPAGNTEAFF. CDR3 coding DNA: TGTGCCAGCAGTAAGCCCGCAGGGAACACTGAAGCTTTCTTT.

The CDR3 nucleotides read TGTGCCAGCAGCTCCCTTTTTGAGGGCGCAGCTTTCTTT. This encodes CASSSLFEGAAFF. This rearrangement joins TRBV7-2 to TRBJ1-1; D is unclear. This CDR3 spans 13 amino acids. The V gene's germline CDR1 is SGHTA and CDR2 FQGNSA. The V and J ends lost 4 bases and 10 bases respectively, with 16 bases between them.

The chain has TRBV7-9 and TRBJ2-4; D call uncertain. This CDR3 has 13 amino acids. Germline CDR1 SEHNR, CDR2 FQNEAQ (reference sequence). Trimming removed 4 bases at V and 0 bases at J, with 4 bases between. The CDR3 here is CASSSAAKNIQYF. CDR3 sequence (DNA): TGTGCCAGCAGCTCAGCAGCCAAAAACATTCAGTACTTC.

The rearrangement uses TRBV6-2 or TRBV6-3 and TRBJ1-2; 9 bases match TRBD1. The CDR3 consists of 17 residues. J gave up 4 bases and V 4 bases, and 13 bases lay outside the gene matches. Germline values: CDR1 MNHEY, CDR2 SVGEGT. CDR3 coding DNA: TGTGCCAGCAGTTTACAGGGGGCGCGAGGGAAGGCCTATGGCTACACCTTC. Translation gives CASSLQGARGKAYGYTF.

This clone has only one observation. The V call is TRBV5-1, the J call TRBJ2-5, with 8 bases aligning to TRBD2. The CDR3 is 17 residues long. Losses at the gene ends were 4 bases for V and 5 bases for J; bases not matched to a gene: 16. The germline V gene encodes CDR1 SGHRS and CDR2 YFSETQ. This CDR3 is CASSTKSGTRLFETQYF. The DNA of the CDR3 is TGCGCCAGCAGCACGAAGTCCGGGACTAGGTTATTTGAGACCCAGTACTTC.

This chain uses TRBV18 with TRBJ2-1; D might be TRBD2 (7 bases). V dropped 3 bases and J dropped 2 bases, with 8 bases sitting between them. The CDR3 has 14 amino acids. Germline values: CDR1 KGHSH, CDR2 LQKENI. DNA for the CDR3: TGTGCCAGCTCACCGGGGGGGCCCTACAATGAGCAGTTCTTC. Residues: CASSPGGPYNEQFF.

The chain is built from TRBV27 and TRBJ2-1; a possible D gene is TRBD2 (5 bases). The germline gives CDR1 MNHEY, CDR2 SMNVEV (reference sequence). Trimming shortened V by 6 bases and J by 6 bases, and 18 bases separated the two germline ends. The CDR3 contains 15 residues. CDR3 residues: CASRGLGVYRNEQFF. The CDR3 region has the DNA TGTGCCAGCAGGGGATTGGGAGTTTACCGCAATGAGCAGTTCTTC.